A single sample gave rise to the 20 T cell receptor beta chains below, sequenced in a study of blood T cell repertoires in COVID-19. TCRdb's table, derived via immunoSEQ multiplex PCR, lists solely in-frame clones and lacks some. The table records more than 150,000 clones, more than 80% of them present only once. The sequenced sample consisted of peripheral blood. Receptor source: a woman in her 40s with acute or convalescent COVID-19.

The chain has TRBV4-2 and TRBJ2-1; D not certain. Germline loops: CDR1 LGHNA, CDR2 YNFKEQ. Trimming cost V 0 bases and J 4 bases, with 16 bases left between them. CDR3 length equals 17 residues. Here the CDR3 reads CASSQESSVAVYNEQFF. The CDR3, as DNA: TGTGCCAGCAGCCAAGAATCATCGGTAGCAGTATACAATGAGCAGTTCTTC.

The chain joins TRBV3-1 (or the pseudogene TRBV3-2) to TRBJ2-1, with TRBD1 as a possible D gene (5 bases). From germline, CDR1 is LGHDT and CDR2 YNNKEL (reference sequence). V was clipped by 6 bases and J by 5 bases, with 14 bases between them. The CDR3 totals 14 residues. The CDR3 coding sequence is TGTGCCAGCAGTCAGAATGGGGCCAACAATGAGCAGTTCTTC. Translated: CASSQNGANNEQFF.

This chain uses TRBV28 with TRBJ2-1; 11 positions match TRBD2. With V trimmed by 5 bases and J by 7 bases, 7 bases remained unmatched. The CDR3 covers 15 residues. The V gene's germline CDR1 is MDHEN and CDR2 SYDVKM. Here the CDR3 reads CASSQTSGGKNEQFF. For the CDR3, the DNA is TGTGCCAGCAGTCAAACTAGCGGGGGAAAGAATGAGCAGTTCTTC.

The rearrangement links TRBV25-1 to TRBJ1-2; D is unclear. Trimming took off 3 bases at V and 2 bases at J, with 10 bases between the two ends. CDR3 length: 14 amino acids. Germline assignment: CDR1 MGHDK and CDR2 SYGVNS. The CDR3 reads CASSDLGGNYGYTF. The DNA for the CDR3 is TGTGCCAGCAGTGATCTAGGTGGGAACTATGGCTACACCTTC.

The rearrangement links TRBV7-8 to TRBJ2-3; D ambiguous. V was shortened by 2 bases and J by 5 bases, with 14 bases between the two germline ends. In germline, CDR1 is SGHVS, CDR2 FQNEAQ. The CDR3 length is 15 residues. The CDR3: CASSLTGPRRDTQYF. The CDR3 DNA follows: TGTGCCAGCAGCTTAACGGGTCCAAGAAGAGATACGCAGTATTTT.

This chain joins TRBV28 and TRBJ2-5, with TRBD1 matching 11 bases. There are 15 residues in the CDR3. V dropped 5 bases and J dropped 5; count of bases not matched to a gene: 7. Germline V gives CDR1 MDHEN, CDR2 SYDVKM. The CDR3 region is CASSDRTGGSETQYF. The CDR3 nucleotides are TGTGCCAGCAGTGACAGGACAGGGGGCTCGGAGACCCAGTACTTC.

J is TRBJ1-6 and V is TRBV5-1, with TRBD1 matching over 9 bases. CDR3 length: 14 amino acids. V lost 4 bases and J lost 9; bases outside the gene matches: 5. Germline V CDR1 and CDR2: SGHRS, YFSETQ. CDR3: CASSMGQGVSPLHF. CDR3 coding DNA: TGCGCCAGCAGCATGGGACAGGGAGTTTCACCCCTCCACTTT.

V and J are TRBV3-1 (or the pseudogene TRBV3-2) and TRBJ2-1; a weak D match, TRBD2 (5 bases). CDR3 length: 13 amino acids. Germline-derived CDR1 and CDR2 are LGHDT and YNNKEL (reference sequence). V lost 3 bases and J 7 bases, leaving 10 bases between the germline ends. CDR3 coding DNA: TGTGCCAGCAGCCACAGCGGTGGGAATGAGCAGTTCTTC. The encoded protein is CASSHSGGNEQFF.

This rearrangement joins TRBV27 to TRBJ2-3; D possibly corresponds to TRBD1 (5 bases). This CDR3 has 13 residues. The germline V gene has CDR1 MNHEY and CDR2 SMNVEV (reference sequence). The V and J ends lost 5 bases and 2 bases respectively, with 8 bases between them. In nucleotides, the CDR3 is TGTGCCAGCAGTAAGACAGACACAGATACGCAGTATTTT. Translation: CASSKTDTDTQYF.

The chain combines TRBV12-3 or TRBV12-4 with TRBJ1-1; perhaps TRBD1 as D (5 bases). CDR3 size: 13 residues. The V end lost 10 bases, the J end lost 4 bases, and 16 bases lay between the germline ends. Here the CDR3 reads CATAFGGGTEAFF. CDR3 in DNA: TGTGCCACTGCCTTCGGGGGTGGCACTGAAGCTTTCTTT.

This clone appeared once. This chain connects TRBV6-6 to TRBJ1-3; D is uncertain. CDR3 length equals 16 residues. V lost 0 bases and J lost 2, with 11 bases in between. The germline V gene encodes CDR1 MNHNY and CDR2 SVGAGI (reference sequence). The CDR3, as DNA: TGTGCCAGCAGTTACTCAGCACGGTCCACTGGAAACACCATATATTTT. This codes for CASSYSARSTGNTIYF.

The V call is TRBV6-1, the J call TRBJ2-7, with TRBD2 identical over 11 bases. Trimming took 8 bases from V and 3 from J; bases not matched to a gene: 6. Germline-derived CDR1 and CDR2 are MNHNS and SASEGT. CDR3 size: 14 residues. In DNA form, the CDR3 reads TGTGCCAGCCGACACGGGACTAGCGGCTACGAGCAGTACTTC. It specifies CASRHGTSGYEQYF.

This clone came up once. CDR3 residues: CASSLEILAGSTDTQYF. In nucleotides, the CDR3 is TGCGCCAGCAGCTTGGAGATACTAGCGGGAAGCACAGATACGCAGTATTTT. The rearrangement joins TRBV5-1 to TRBJ2-3; 10 bases match TRBD2. This CDR3 has 17 residues. J gave up 0 bases and V 0 bases, and 4 bases lay outside the gene matches. Germline V CDR1 and CDR2: SGHRS, YFSETQ.

The chain has TRBV9 and TRBJ1-1; possible D gene TRBD1, 6 bases. V lost 2 bases and J lost 1, with 9 bases in between. The CDR3 runs 14 residues. Germline-derived CDR1 and CDR2 are SGDLS and YYNGEE. The CDR3 loop is CASSVLDRNTEAFF. The CDR3 nucleotides read TGTGCCAGCAGCGTTTTGGACAGGAACACTGAAGCTTTCTTT.

The rearrangement links TRBV7-3 to TRBJ2-3; D may be TRBD2 (5 bases). CDR1 and CDR2 from the germline V gene are SGHTA and FQGTGA. The V gene lost 1 base and the J gene lost 0 bases, with 14 bases spanning the gap. CDR3 length: 17 residues. The CDR3 protein is CASSLSPSGTSTDTQYF. In nucleotides, the CDR3 is TGTGCCAGCAGCTTAAGCCCCAGCGGAACTAGCACAGATACGCAGTATTTT.

The rearrangement joins TRBV7-6 to TRBJ1-1; 7 positions agree with TRBD1. V was pared by 1 base and J by 2 bases, with 4 bases of the junction left unmatched. The CDR3 contains 15 residues. The germline gives CDR1 SGHVS, CDR2 FNYEAQ. CDR3 sequence (DNA): TGTGCCAGCAGCTTAGACAGGGGTAGAAACACTGAAGCTTTCTTT. Residues: CASSLDRGRNTEAFF.

This chain connects TRBV14 to TRBJ2-1, with TRBD1 matching 9 bases. The germline gives CDR1 SGHDN, CDR2 FVKESK. The CDR3 loop spans 15 amino acids. After removal of 4 bases from V and 8 bases from J, the junction contained 9 bases not matched to a gene. CDR3 bases: TGTGCCAGCAGCCTAAAACGACAGGGGGTCCATGAGCAGTTCTTC. The encoded protein is CASSLKRQGVHEQFF.

The chain recombines TRBV10-1 with TRBJ2-1; 14 nucleotides line up with TRBD2. V lost 5 bases, J lost 2 bases, and 14 bases stayed unmatched. Germline-derived CDR1 and CDR2 are WNHNN and SYGVQD (reference sequence). The CDR3 is made up of 20 amino acids. In DNA form, the CDR3 reads TGCGCCAGCAGTATAAACTCCTCCGGGACTAGCGGGAGCACCTACAATGAGCAGTTCTTC. Translation: CASSINSSGTSGSTYNEQFF.

The J gene is TRBJ2-1, the V gene TRBV12-5, with 9 positions matching TRBD1. Trimming cost V 2 bases and J 5 bases; bases outside gene matches: 7. From germline, CDR1 is LGHNT and CDR2 FRNRAP. The CDR3 is 16 residues long. The CDR3, as DNA: TGTGCTAGTGGTTTGCCGGGACAGGGCTACCACAATGAGCAGTTCTTC. Protein sequence: CASGLPGQGYHNEQFF.

The chain uses TRBV5-1 and TRBJ1-3, with no clear D. V was cut by 0 bases and J by 5 bases, with 6 bases left in between. The CDR3 is 13 amino acids. Per germline, CDR1 SGHRS and CDR2 YFSETQ. The CDR3 loop reads CASSLGTRNTIYF. The DNA for the CDR3 is TGCGCCAGCAGCTTGGGCACTAGAAACACCATATATTTT.